The TCR beta chain described here comes from a study of T cell responses to AZD1222 COVID-19 vaccine (dated by TCRdb to 2020 to 2023). With regard to the full study: AZD1222 recipients whose second dose came at about 4 weeks and those whose second dose came at about 12 weeks were combined into one group, since spike-specific TCR depth and breadth did not differ between the two schedules. TCR sequencing was performed for 230 to 250 trial participants, of whom 200 to 220 were given two doses of AZD1222 and 26 were given two doses of MenACWY control vaccine. Trial participants were enrolled by age into 18-55, 56-69 and 70-plus year subgroups, with around 140, 26 and 57 TCR-sequenced participants respectively. Findings and caveats that apply to the study as a whole: Because no day 14 peak-response samples were available, the repertoires could be characterized only after the peak T cell response. Epitopes outside the regions mutated in the B.1.351 and B.1.1.7 variants were reportedly recognized by nearly half of the unique spike-specific TCRs. The 56-69-year group was small, and its depth increase did not reach significance, likely because of low power. Conclusions about previously exposed vaccinees were limited because only a handful of AZD1222 recipients were SARS-CoV-2 seropositive at baseline. The whole spike protein was spanned by vaccine-associated CD4 TCRs, and dominant responses were seen in regions 160-218 and 743-854. Most participants were white British and females outnumbered males, and the authors suggested that clonal diversity may have been underestimated. A significant rise in spike-specific TCR breadth and depth was observed after two AZD1222 doses relative to day 0 and relative to MenACWY recipients.

The CDR3 regions of human TCRbeta chains were subjected to immunosequencing. The study's own analysis went as follows. TCRs in the repertoires were compared against a reference library of SARS-CoV-2-specific TCRs that had been generated with the MIRA antigen-specificity platform. Breadth was defined as the fraction of unique TCRs that were SARS-CoV-2-associated, and depth was defined as the fraction of total T cells that were SARS-CoV-2-associated. Using the MIRA data, each spike-specific TCR was mapped to the spike region that the TCR reacts to and placed in a CD4 or CD8 class. Log10-transformed breadth and depth values were compared by one-way ANOVA with Sidak's multiple comparisons tests. TCRdb stores this immuneACCESS table with in-frame sequences only. Part of the clones is absent; in the studies checked, under half of the shortfall reflects unresolved V genes, and no reason is known for the rest. V and J calls and clone size are those listed in that table; D and trimming were worked out from the DNA. This sample has more than 140,000 clones in its table, and around 89% of those were observed once. Around 2.3% of the sample goes to the ten largest clones.

With regard to this clone: Its antigen has not been determined. There are no base qualities to consult, and no much larger clone falls within one base.

As encoded in the germline V gene (reference sequence), CDR1 is GTSNPN while CDR2 is SVGIG. Trimming takes 1 base from V and 11 bases from J, and the germline ends sit 20 bases apart. The cysteine opens and the phenylalanine closes a CDR3 of 14 amino acids. Just CDR3 DNA is preserved here, 42 bases in frame from base 1. The time point label, as the study defines it: baseline before first vaccination. Samples from vaccinated people were obtained from the UK trials COV001 and COV002, which included a single-blind randomized controlled phase 2/3 trial of AZD1222 (ChAdOx1 nCoV-19) in healthy adults. For TCRbeta chain sequencing, PBMC samples from trial participants were taken at day 0 and at day 28 after the second dose.

The receptor comes from an adult in good health. The V and J genes are TRBV30 and TRBJ1-1; the D gene remains uncertain. The sequencing here drew on peripheral blood, taken on day 0 of AZD1222 vaccination. The CDR3 reads CAWSGTWTGAGAFF. At the DNA level, the sequence is TGTGCCTGGAGTGGAACATGGACGGGTGCTGGGGCTTTCTTT. Outside the CDR3, residues come from the reference TRBV30 and TRBJ1-1 proteins, so the full variable domain is: SQTIHQWPATLVQPVGSPLSLECTVEGTSNPNLYWYRQAAGRGLQLLFYSVGIGQISSEVPQNLSASRPQDRQFILSSKKLLLSDSGFYLCAWSGTWTGAGAFFGQGTRLTVV.